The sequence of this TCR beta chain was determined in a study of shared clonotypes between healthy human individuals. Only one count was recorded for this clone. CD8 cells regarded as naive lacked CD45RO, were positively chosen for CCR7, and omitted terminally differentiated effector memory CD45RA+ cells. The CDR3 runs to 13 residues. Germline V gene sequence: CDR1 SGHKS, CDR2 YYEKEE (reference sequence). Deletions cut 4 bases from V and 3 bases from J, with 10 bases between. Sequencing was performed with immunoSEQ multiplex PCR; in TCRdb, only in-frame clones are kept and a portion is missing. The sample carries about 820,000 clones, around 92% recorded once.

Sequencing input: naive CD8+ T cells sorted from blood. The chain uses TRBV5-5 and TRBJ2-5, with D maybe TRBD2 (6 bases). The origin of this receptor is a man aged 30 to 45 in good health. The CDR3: CASSQWGEETQYF. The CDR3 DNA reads TGTGCCAGCAGCCAGTGGGGGGAAGAGACCCAGTACTTC.